The 12 T cell receptor beta chains presented below share a single source sample, sequenced in a study of blood T cells in healthy people across ages. Sample-barcoded 5' priming and a J-beta primer mix drove a second PCR of roughly 7 to 11 cycles. One entry per CDR3 protein, called by TCRdb with MiXCR from the 5' RACE reads. The sample carries roughly 1,500,000 distinct CDR3 sequences, around 42% recorded once. The sequenced material came from blood. These receptors were obtained from a woman younger than 30 in good health.

V is TRBV6-5 and J is TRBJ2-3; D is undetermined. V lost 0 bases and J 6 bases, leaving 16 bases between the germline ends. CDR1 MNHEY and CDR2 SVGAGI come from the germline V gene. This CDR3 spans 16 amino acids. CDR3 sequence: CASSYSGPAIGDTQYF. In DNA form, the CDR3 reads TGTGCCAGCAGTTACTCTGGGCCCGCGATTGGGGATACGCAGTATTTT.

The chain couples TRBV6-6 to TRBJ2-5, with TRBD1 matching 10 bases. From germline, CDR1 is MNHNY and CDR2 SVGAGI (reference sequence). This CDR3 is 17 amino acids long. Trimming at V came to 10 bases and at J to 5 bases, leaving 19 bases not matched to a gene. CDR3 sequence (DNA): TGTGCCACCCTCCCCGCCAAGGGACAGGGGATTTTGGAGACCCAGTACTTC. This codes for CATLPAKGQGILETQYF.

The rearrangement links TRBV27 to TRBJ2-7; 7 positions match TRBD2. Germline CDR1 and CDR2: MNHEY and SMNVEV (reference sequence). Trimming at V came to 7 bases and at J to 4 bases, leaving 4 bases not matched to a gene. The CDR3 extends over 12 amino acids. This CDR3 reads CASMDGGYEQYF. In DNA form, the CDR3 reads TGTGCCAGCATGGACGGGGGGTACGAGCAGTACTTC.

Only a few counts were recorded for this clonotype. This rearrangement joins TRBV6-2 or TRBV6-3 to TRBJ2-3; perhaps TRBD2 as D (7 bases). This CDR3 contains 15 residues. V lost 7 bases and J 5 bases, leaving 19 bases between the germline ends. The V gene's germline CDR1 is MNHEY and CDR2 SVGEGT. The chain's CDR3 is CASNDFRGGGDTQYF. CDR3 in DNA: TGTGCCAGCAACGACTTTAGGGGAGGGGGAGATACGCAGTATTTT.

Here the CDR3 reads CASSLVSSGGDNEQFF. Written as DNA, the CDR3 is TGTGCCAGCAGCTTAGTTAGTAGCGGTGGGGACAATGAGCAGTTCTTC. This chain joins TRBV7-2 and TRBJ2-1, with D perhaps TRBD2 (6 bases). Germline V gene sequence: CDR1 SGHTA, CDR2 FQGNSA. V lost 1 base and J 5 bases, leaving 15 bases between the germline ends. The CDR3 has 16 residues.

This clonotype was counted a single time. The V call is TRBV20-1, the J call TRBJ1-1; D might be TRBD1 (6 bases). Trimming cost V 0 bases and J 1 base, with 15 bases left between them. The germline V gene encodes CDR1 DFQATT and CDR2 SNEGSKA (reference sequence). The CDR3 extends over 16 amino acids. CDR3 in DNA: TGCAGTGCTAGAGAAGAAACAGGGTCGGAGAACACTGAAGCTTTCTTT. Translated: CSAREETGSENTEAFF.

The J gene is TRBJ2-1, the V gene TRBV12-3 or TRBV12-4, with D possibly being TRBD1 or TRBD2 (6 bases each). With 8 bases removed from V and 0 bases from J, the gap between germline ends came to 14 bases. The CDR3 is 15 amino acids. The CDR3 protein is CASRGLQSSYNEQFF. CDR3 DNA sequence: TGTGCCAGCCGGGGGCTCCAGAGCTCCTACAATGAGCAGTTCTTC.

V gene TRBV4-1 combines with J gene TRBJ2-5; TRBD1 agrees at 8 bases. The length of the CDR3 is 16 residues. From germline, CDR1 is MGHRA and CDR2 YSYEKL. Unmatched junction bases numbered 8, after V lost 0 bases and J lost 5 bases. This CDR3 reads CASSQETQGARETQYF. In DNA form, the CDR3 reads TGCGCCAGCAGCCAAGAGACCCAGGGGGCACGGGAGACCCAGTACTTC.

The table lists this clonotype with a few counts. The chain combines TRBV20-1 with TRBJ2-3, with D possibly matching TRBD2 (5 bases). CDR1 and CDR2 (germline): DFQATT, SNEGSKA (reference sequence). Trimming removed 3 bases at V and 6 bases at J, with 16 bases between. This CDR3 has 14 residues. In DNA form, the CDR3 reads TGCAGTGCTAGCGGGGTATCAACCATGGATACGCAGTATTTT. It is translated as CSASGVSTMDTQYF.

This clonotype turned up a few times. This rearrangement joins TRBV3-1 to TRBJ2-7; D gene unclear. Trimming left V 1 base short and J 9 bases short, with 10 bases between. Germline-derived CDR1 and CDR2 are LGHDT and YNNKEL (reference sequence). CDR3 length equals 12 residues. CDR3 sequence (DNA): TGTGCCAGCAGCCAAGGGTCCCATAGGCAGTACTTC. This sequence encodes CASSQGSHRQYF.

The CDR3 DNA reads as TGTGCCAGCAGTTACACCTCGCCGGGACGCAATGAGCAGTTCTTC. This codes for CASSYTSPGRNEQFF. This sequence joins TRBV6-5 and TRBJ2-1, with D perhaps TRBD1 or TRBD2 (5 bases each). The CDR3 is 15 amino acids. V was pared by 2 bases and J by 6 bases, with 14 bases between. The V gene's germline CDR1 is MNHEY and CDR2 SVGAGI.

CDR3 sequence reads: CASTQWASYTF. CDR3 bases: TGTGCCAGCACACAGTGGGCGAGCTACACCTTC. The chain employs TRBV7-2 and TRBJ1-2; D is uncertain. Germline CDR1 reads SGHTA; CDR2 reads FQGNSA. Trimming cost V 7 bases and J 9 bases, with 12 bases left between them. The CDR3 has 11 amino acids.